This T cell receptor (beta chain) appears in the sequencing data of a study of blood T cell repertoires in COVID-19. The CDR3 is 16 amino acids. CDR1 is SGHTA, CDR2 FQGTGA, per germline. V was trimmed by 1 base and J by 0 bases, leaving 12 bases between them. Measured with immunoSEQ multiplex PCR; TCRdb has only the in-frame clones, and not every one. The sample includes more than 250,000 clones, approximately 83% seen only once; the top ten take about 1.9%. The rearrangement uses TRBV7-3 and TRBJ1-2; D perhaps matches TRBD1 (5 bases). The sequence derives from a woman younger than 45 who had recovered from COVID-19. Sequenced input: peripheral blood. The CDR3 loop reads CASSLNLTASNYGYTF. The CDR3 DNA reads TGTGCCAGCAGCTTAAATTTGACAGCCTCTAACTATGGCTACACCTTC.